These 7 T cell receptor beta chains were all obtained from the same sample, sequenced in a study of cytomegalovirus exposure and HLA in healthy donors. PCR used 60 Vbeta primers and 13 Jbeta primers. TCRdb's copy holds only in-frame clones and misses some; the assay was immunoSEQ multiplex PCR. This sample has about 160,000 clones; approximately 81% occur once, and the top ten carry more than 0.85%. Sequenced: PBMCs. The receptors were sampled from a young man in good health and CMV-seronegative.

The genes are TRBV18 and TRBJ2-3, with 10 bases matching TRBD2. Germline CDR1 and CDR2: KGHSH and LQKENI. The ends lost 3 bases at V and 1 base at J; junction bases unmatched: 4. The CDR3 loop spans 16 amino acids. CDR3 in DNA: TGTGCCAGCTCACCTCTAGCGGGGGCCGGCACAGATACGCAGTATTTT. It yields the protein CASSPLAGAGTDTQYF.

For the CDR3, the DNA is TGTGCCAGCACCCAGACTAGCGGGAGAACAGATACGCAGTATTTT. Translated, it gives CASTQTSGRTDTQYF. V and J are TRBV6-6 and TRBJ2-3, with TRBD2 identical over 12 bases. The CDR3 loop spans 15 amino acids. Looked up from germline, CDR1 is MNHNY and CDR2 is SVGAGI (reference sequence). The junction had 5 bases not matched to a gene; V was cut back by 7 bases and J by 3 bases.

In DNA, the CDR3 is TGTGCCAGCAGTTACGGGACAGGGGGCTCCTATGGCTACACCTTC. Protein sequence: CASSYGTGGSYGYTF. The gene calls are TRBV6-5 and TRBJ1-2, with 12 bases that match TRBD1. Germline V gene sequence: CDR1 MNHEY, CDR2 SVGAGI. This CDR3 has 15 residues. Trimming took 2 bases from V and 4 from J; bases not matched to a gene: 2.

The V call is TRBV19, the J call TRBJ2-7, with D possibly being TRBD2 (5 bases). Looked up from germline, CDR1 is LNHDA and CDR2 is SQIVND (reference sequence). The CDR3 is 14 residues long. Trimming removed 3 bases at V and 5 bases at J, with 14 bases between. DNA of the CDR3: TGTGCCAGTAGTATCTCCCATATACTAGACGAGCAGTACTTC. The encoded protein is CASSISHILDEQYF.

The chain employs TRBV28 and TRBJ2-1, with D possibly TRBD2 on 6 matching bases. CDR3 size: 14 residues. From germline, CDR1 is MDHEN and CDR2 SYDVKM. V was pared by 2 bases and J by 8 bases, with 13 bases between. The CDR3 sequence: CASSLPGGFYEQFF. The CDR3 region has the DNA TGTGCCAGCAGTTTACCCGGGGGTTTCTATGAGCAGTTCTTC.

The chain is built from TRBV6-5 and TRBJ1-6; 7 bases match TRBD1. V shed 4 bases and J 1 base; nucleotides not matched to a gene: 4. The CDR3 is made up of 16 amino acids. Germline loops: CDR1 MNHEY, CDR2 SVGAGI. The CDR3 sequence is CASSWDRRSYNSPLHF. The CDR3 nucleotides read TGTGCCAGCAGTTGGGACAGACGGTCCTATAATTCACCCCTCCACTTT.

The chain joins TRBV28 to TRBJ2-6; 9 positions match TRBD1. Germline V gene lookup returns CDR1 MDHEN and CDR2 SYDVKM. J was trimmed by 2 bases and V by 3 bases; bases with no gene match: 8. The CDR3 sequence is 18 residues long. In DNA form, the CDR3 reads TGTGCCAGCAGTTTGTACAGGGGGCGCTTAGCTGGGGCCAACGTCCTGACTTTC. Its protein product is CASSLYRGRLAGANVLTF.